These T cell receptor beta chains were read from a single sample in a study of T cell repertoires in cytomegalovirus infection. TCRdb re-analysed the reads in MiXCR, keeping a single row per CDR3 protein. The sample contains approximately 910,000 distinct CDR3 sequences, around 31% of which appear only once. Their recognized antigens are unknown. The sample in question was cultured CD8+ T cells from PBMCs, obtained from culture after CMV antigen stimulation. These receptors came from a human donor in good health (CMV status not recorded). Some clones in this sample may be carry-over from other donors' samples. CDR3s include the opening cysteine and the closing phenylalanine or tryptophan. D genes are given only for firm matches. Size is stated for part of the rows, as once, few or many counts, or as a class when the clone is expanded.

J gene | clone size | D gene | V gene | CDR3 protein | CDR3 DNA
TRBJ2-5 | NA | TRBD2 | TRBV4-1 | CASNGGGGVETQYF | TGCGCCAGCAATGGCGGGGGGGGGGTAGAGACCCAGTACTTC
TRBJ2-1 | NA | TRBD2 | TRBV9 | CASSVGPTSGGAWQFF | TGTGCCAGCAGCGTAGGTCCGACTAGCGGGGGGGCGTGGCAGTTCTTC
TRBJ2-7 | NA | NA | TRBV29-1 | CSVEGRGLPREQYF | TGCAGCGTTGAGGGGCGGGGGCTTCCTCGGGAGCAGTACTTC
TRBJ1-1 | NA | TRBD1 | TRBV4-1 | CASSLIPDRGDTEAFF | TGCGCCAGCAGCCTTATCCCAGACAGGGGGGACACTGAAGCTTTCTTT
TRBJ2-1 | NA | TRBD1 | TRBV5-8 | CASSPGTGGFGDEQFF | TGTGCCAGCAGCCCGGGGACAGGGGGCTTTGGCGATGAGCAGTTCTTC
TRBJ1-5 | NA | NA | TRBV20-1 | CSANPTEGNQPQHF | TGCAGTGCCAACCCGACAGAAGGCAATCAGCCCCAGCATTTT
TRBJ2-3 | NA | NA | TRBV6-1 | CASSEEGGGRLQYF | TGTGCCAGCAGTGAGGAGGGGGGGGGGCGGTTGCAGTATTTT
TRBJ2-5 | NA | NA | TRBV15 | CATSILSGLRETQYF | TGTGCCACCAGCATCCTATCGGGGCTTAGAGAGACCCAGTACTTC
TRBJ1-2 | few | TRBD1 | TRBV28 | CASRTIGTGPDYGYTF | TGTGCCAGCAGAACCATCGGGACAGGGCCAGACTATGGCTACACCTTC
TRBJ2-1 | NA | NA | TRBV28 | CASRPAGTNNEQFF | TGTGCCAGCAGACCCGCCGGGACAAACAATGAGCAGTTCTTC
TRBJ1-5 | NA | NA | TRBV27 | CASSLSRESQPQHF | TGTGCCAGCAGTTTATCCCGGGAGAGTCAGCCCCAGCATTTT
TRBJ2-3 | few | NA | TRBV11-2 | CASSLGGRPTDTQYF | TGTGCCAGCAGCTTAGGAGGTCGGCCCACAGATACGCAGTATTTT
TRBJ1-1 | few | TRBD1 | TRBV12-5 | CASGFRTGALNTEAFF | TGTGCTAGTGGTTTCAGGACAGGGGCATTGAACACTGAAGCTTTCTTT
TRBJ2-7 | NA | NA | TRBV29-1 | CSVGTLSSYEQYF | TGCAGCGTAGGGACACTAAGTTCCTACGAGCAGTACTTC
TRBJ2-7 | few | NA | TRBV19 | CASSPGPSSSYEQYF | TGTGCCAGTAGCCCGGGTCCTTCAAGCTCCTACGAGCAGTACTTC
TRBJ1-1 | NA | NA | TRBV10-2 | CASSEHIANSEAFF | TGCGCCAGCAGTGAACATATTGCGAACTCTGAAGCTTTCTTT
TRBJ2-2 | many | NA | TRBV7-2 | CASSLGGIGELFF | TGTGCCAGCAGCTTAGGAGGTATCGGGGAGCTGTTTTTT
TRBJ2-7 | NA | NA | TRBV4-2 | CASSQVDGGGLLYEQYF | TGTGCCAGCAGCCAGGTGGACGGCGGGGGCCTCCTATACGAGCAGTACTTC
TRBJ1-5 | many | NA | TRBV27 | CASSPTGFGQPQHF | TGTGCCAGCAGTCCCACAGGGTTCGGTCAGCCCCAGCATTTT
TRBJ2-5 | many | NA | TRBV2 | CASSDPRGQRETQYF | TGTGCCAGCAGTGACCCACGGGGGCAGAGGGAGACCCAGTACTTC
TRBJ1-5 | many | NA | TRBV6-6 | CASSYSARGSNQPQHF | TGTGCCAGCAGTTACTCCGCCAGAGGGAGCAATCAGCCCCAGCATTTT
TRBJ1-5 | NA | TRBD1 | TRBV7-9 | CASSLVGDRGNQPQHF | TGTGCCAGCAGCTTAGTCGGTGACAGGGGAAATCAGCCCCAGCATTTT
TRBJ2-1 | NA | NA | TRBV4-2 | CASSQDRLGATIRNEQFF | TGTGCCAGCAGCCAAGACCGTTTGGGGGCAACTATCCGGAATGAGCAGTTCTTC
TRBJ2-7 | NA | NA | TRBV14 | CASAGWDTSYEQYF | TGTGCCAGCGCGGGCTGGGACACCTCCTACGAGCAGTACTTC
TRBJ2-1 | NA | NA | TRBV14 | CASSQMKKQGQFF | TGTGCCAGCAGCCAGATGAAAAAACAGGGGCAGTTCTTC
TRBJ1-2 | NA | NA | TRBV6-6 | CASTSGGLNGYTF | TGTGCCAGCACCAGCGGGGGACTCAATGGCTACACCTTC
TRBJ2-3 | NA | TRBD2 | TRBV28 | CASMPPPLDSGGAEDTQYF | TGTGCCAGCATGCCCCCCCCTTTGGATAGCGGGGGGGCCGAGGATACGCAGTATTTT
TRBJ1-2 | NA | NA | TRBV19 | CASTTTEGNGYTF | TGTGCCAGTACCACGACGGAGGGGAATGGCTACACCTTC
TRBJ2-1 | few | TRBD2 | TRBV7-9 | CASSPGPGLAARDEQFF | TGTGCCAGCAGCCCCGGCCCCGGACTAGCGGCACGCGATGAGCAGTTCTTC
TRBJ2-5 | NA | NA | TRBV7-6 | CASSLAASRSETQYF | TGTGCTAGCAGCTTAGCAGCCTCCCGCTCGGAGACCCAGTACTTC
TRBJ2-5 | many | NA | TRBV7-2 | CASRDWGFETQYF | TGTGCCAGCAGGGACTGGGGGTTTGAGACCCAGTACTTC
TRBJ2-1 | many | TRBD1 | TRBV7-2 | CASRGRDRTNNEQFF | TGTGCCAGCAGAGGACGGGACAGGACGAACAATGAGCAGTTCTTC
TRBJ1-5 | few | TRBD1 | TRBV20-1 | CSARTTGHDSNQPQHF | TGCAGTGCTAGGACGACAGGGCATGATAGCAATCAGCCCCAGCATTTT
TRBJ2-3 | NA | NA | TRBV27 | CASRRQGLSDTQYF | TGTGCCAGCAGGAGACAGGGACTCTCAGATACGCAGTATTTT
TRBJ1-1 | NA | NA | TRBV4-1 | CASSYPPGVEAFF | TGCGCCAGCAGCTATCCACCCGGTGTTGAAGCTTTCTTT
TRBJ2-3 | NA | NA | TRBV12-3/TRBV12-4 | CASSSGSESTDTQYF | TGTGCCAGCAGTTCTGGGTCGGAGAGCACAGATACGCAGTATTTT
TRBJ1-2 | many | NA | TRBV11-2 | CASSLWGHPTRGGYTF | TGTGCCAGCAGCTTATGGGGGCACCCCACCCGGGGAGGCTACACCTTC
TRBJ1-2 | many | NA | TRBV7-8 | CASSLGRQDNYGYTF | TGTGCCAGCAGCTTAGGGCGACAGGACAACTATGGCTACACCTTC
TRBJ1-1 | few | NA | TRBV28 | CASSPPRGGGGTEAFF | TGTGCCAGCAGTCCCCCAAGGGGTGGGGGCGGCACTGAAGCTTTCTTT
TRBJ2-1 | NA | TRBD2 | TRBV25-1 | CASLTSGGEGEQFF | TGTGCCAGCCTCACTAGCGGGGGGGAGGGTGAGCAGTTCTTC
TRBJ1-1 | few | NA | TRBV19 | CASRTVEDTEAFF | TGTGCCAGTAGGACAGTCGAGGACACTGAAGCTTTCTTT
TRBJ1-5 | few | TRBD1 | TRBV7-9 | CASSSGTGTGVGQPQHF | TGTGCCAGCAGTTCCGGGACAGGGACAGGGGTCGGGCAGCCCCAGCATTTT